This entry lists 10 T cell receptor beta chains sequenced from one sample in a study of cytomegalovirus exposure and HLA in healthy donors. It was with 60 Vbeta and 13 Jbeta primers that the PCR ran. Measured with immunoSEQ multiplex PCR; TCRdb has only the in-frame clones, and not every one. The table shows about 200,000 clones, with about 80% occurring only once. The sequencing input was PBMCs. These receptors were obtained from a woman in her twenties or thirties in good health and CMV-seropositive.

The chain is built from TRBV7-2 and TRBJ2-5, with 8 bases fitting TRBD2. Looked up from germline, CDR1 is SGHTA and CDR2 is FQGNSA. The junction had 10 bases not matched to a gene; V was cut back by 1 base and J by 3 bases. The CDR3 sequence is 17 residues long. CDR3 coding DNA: TGTGCCAGCAGCTTAGGCCCCCCAGGAGCGGGAGAAGAGACCCAGTACTTC. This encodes CASSLGPPGAGEETQYF.

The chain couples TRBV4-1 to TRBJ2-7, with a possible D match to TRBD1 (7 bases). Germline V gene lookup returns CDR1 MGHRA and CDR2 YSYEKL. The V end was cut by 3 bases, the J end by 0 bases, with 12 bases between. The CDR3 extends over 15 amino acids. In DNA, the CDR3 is TGCGCCAGCAGCCATCACAGGGGAGGCTCCTACGAGCAGTACTTC. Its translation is CASSHHRGGSYEQYF.

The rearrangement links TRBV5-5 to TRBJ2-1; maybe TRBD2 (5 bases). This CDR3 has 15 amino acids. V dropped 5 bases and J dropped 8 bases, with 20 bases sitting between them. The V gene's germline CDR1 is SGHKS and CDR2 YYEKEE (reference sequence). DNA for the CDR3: TGTGCCAGCAGTTCGGGGTCGGGCAGGAGACATGAGCAGTTCTTC. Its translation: CASSSGSGRRHEQFF.

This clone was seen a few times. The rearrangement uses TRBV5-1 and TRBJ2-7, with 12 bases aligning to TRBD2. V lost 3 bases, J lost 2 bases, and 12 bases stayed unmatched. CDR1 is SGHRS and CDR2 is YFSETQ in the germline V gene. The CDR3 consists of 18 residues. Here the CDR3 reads CASSSIGRTSGNTYEQYF. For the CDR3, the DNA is TGCGCCAGCAGCTCCATTGGACGGACTAGCGGGAACACCTACGAGCAGTACTTC. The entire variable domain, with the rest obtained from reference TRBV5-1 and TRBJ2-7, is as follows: KAGVTQTPRYLIKTRGQQVTLSCSPISGHRSVSWYQQTPGQGLQFLFEYFSETQRNKGNFPGRFSGRQFSNSRSEMNVSTLELGDSALYLCASSSIGRTSGNTYEQYFGPGTRLTVT.

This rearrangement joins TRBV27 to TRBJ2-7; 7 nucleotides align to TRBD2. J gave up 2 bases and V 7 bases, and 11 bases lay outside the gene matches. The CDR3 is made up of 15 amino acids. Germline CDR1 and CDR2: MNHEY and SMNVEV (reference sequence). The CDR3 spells CASTPGGGPPYEQYF. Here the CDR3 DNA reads TGTGCCAGCACCCCTGGGGGGGGACCACCCTACGAGCAGTACTTC.

The CDR3 nucleotides are TGCGCCAGCAGTTGGCTGGGGCACCAAAATGAAAAACTGTTTTTT. The encoded protein is CASSWLGHQNEKLFF. The V gene is TRBV5-1, the J gene TRBJ1-4, with a tentative D call TRBD1 (5 bases). V lost 5 bases, J lost 5 bases, and 16 bases lay in between. This CDR3 region has 15 residues. CDR1 and CDR2 from the germline V gene are SGHRS and YFSETQ.

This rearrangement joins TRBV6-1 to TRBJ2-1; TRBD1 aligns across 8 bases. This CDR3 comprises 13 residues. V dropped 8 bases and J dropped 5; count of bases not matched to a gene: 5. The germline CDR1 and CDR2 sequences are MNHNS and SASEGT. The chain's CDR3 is CASRRTGNNEQFF. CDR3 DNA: TGTGCCAGCCGGAGGACAGGGAACAATGAGCAGTTCTTC.

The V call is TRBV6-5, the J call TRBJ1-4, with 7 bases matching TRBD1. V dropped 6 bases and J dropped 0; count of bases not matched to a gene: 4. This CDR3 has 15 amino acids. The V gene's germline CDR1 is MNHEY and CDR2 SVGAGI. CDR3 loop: CASRDRTTTNEKLFF. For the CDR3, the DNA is TGTGCCAGCAGGGACAGGACCACAACTAATGAAAAACTGTTTTTT.

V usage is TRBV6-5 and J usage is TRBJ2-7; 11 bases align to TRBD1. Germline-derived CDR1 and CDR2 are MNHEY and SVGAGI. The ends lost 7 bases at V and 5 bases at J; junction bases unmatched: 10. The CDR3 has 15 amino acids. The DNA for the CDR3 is TGTGCCAGCACCCAACCTCGGACAGGGGGCAACGAGCAGTACTTC. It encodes CASTQPRTGGNEQYF.

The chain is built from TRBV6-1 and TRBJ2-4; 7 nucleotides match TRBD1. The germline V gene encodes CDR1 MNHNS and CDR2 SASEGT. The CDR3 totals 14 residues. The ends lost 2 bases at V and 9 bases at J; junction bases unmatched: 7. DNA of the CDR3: TGTGCCAGCAGTGAAAACAGGGGTGGGGGCATTCAGTACTTC. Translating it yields CASSENRGGGIQYF.